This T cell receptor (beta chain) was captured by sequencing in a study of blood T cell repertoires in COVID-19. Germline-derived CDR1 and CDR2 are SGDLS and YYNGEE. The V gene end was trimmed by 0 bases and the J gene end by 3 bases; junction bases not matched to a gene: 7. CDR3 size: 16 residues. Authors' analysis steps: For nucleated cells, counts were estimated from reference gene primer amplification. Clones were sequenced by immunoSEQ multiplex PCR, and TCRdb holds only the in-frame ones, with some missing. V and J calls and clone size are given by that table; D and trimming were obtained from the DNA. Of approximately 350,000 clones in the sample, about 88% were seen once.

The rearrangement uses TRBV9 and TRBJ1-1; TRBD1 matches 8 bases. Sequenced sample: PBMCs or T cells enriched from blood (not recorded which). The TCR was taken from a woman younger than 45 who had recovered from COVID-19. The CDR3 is CASSVDTGGTDTEAFF. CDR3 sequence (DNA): TGTGCCAGCAGCGTAGACACAGGGGGTACAGACACTGAAGCTTTCTTT. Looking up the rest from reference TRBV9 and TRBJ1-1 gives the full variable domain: DSGVTQTPKHLITATGQRVTLRCSPRSGDLSVYWYQQSLDQGLQFLIQYYNGEERAKGNILERFSAQQFPDLHSELNLSSLELGDSALYFCASSVDTGGTDTEAFFGQGTRLTVV.